These 27 T cell receptor beta chains share one sample of origin, sequenced in a study of blood T cell repertoires in COVID-19. The data were produced by immunoSEQ multiplex PCR, yet TCRdb's version contains in-frame clones alone and is incomplete. The sample has more than 200,000 clones; around 84% are singletons. Source material: peripheral blood. The receptors derive from a man in his fifties or sixties with acute or convalescent COVID-19.

This clone was seen more than once but under ten times. The chain combines TRBV5-1 with TRBJ2-1, with D possibly being TRBD2 (6 bases). V dropped 3 bases and J dropped 9 bases, with 25 bases sitting between them. Germline values: CDR1 SGHRS, CDR2 YFSETQ. CDR3 length: 17 residues. CDR3 DNA: TGCGCCAGCAGCTCCCTTTACGGGACTTCCAAAGCTGGTGAGCAGTTCTTC. It encodes CASSSLYGTSKAGEQFF.

This chain joins TRBV6-5 and TRBJ1-3; maybe TRBD1 (5 bases). The V gene lost 2 bases and the J gene lost 1 base, with 9 bases spanning the gap. The CDR3 covers 15 residues. Per the germline V gene, CDR1 is MNHEY and CDR2 is SVGAGI. DNA for the CDR3: TGTGCCAGCAGTTACGGGGCAGCTTCTGGAAACACCATATATTTT. Translation gives CASSYGAASGNTIYF.

CDR3: CASSQGLGEETQYF. For the CDR3, the DNA is TGTGCCAGCAGCCAGGGACTAGGAGAAGAGACCCAGTACTTC. This chain uses TRBV7-2 with TRBJ2-5; TRBD2 aligns across 8 bases. The germline CDR1 and CDR2 sequences are SGHTA and FQGNSA. CDR3 length equals 14 residues. The V gene end was trimmed by 5 bases and the J gene end by 3 bases; junction bases not matched to a gene: 5. Looking up the rest from reference TRBV7-2 and TRBJ2-5 gives the full variable domain: GAGVSQSPSNKVTEKGKDVELRCDPISGHTALYWYRQSLGQGLEFLIYFQGNSAPDKSGLPSDRFSAERTGGSVSTLTIQRTQQEDSAVYLCASSQGLGEETQYFGPGTRLLVL.

This clone was seen just once. The chain employs TRBV19 and TRBJ1-1; 8 bases match TRBD1. The CDR3 totals 13 residues. V lost 5 bases, J lost 3 bases, and 2 bases stayed unmatched. Germline lookup yields CDR1 LNHDA and CDR2 SQIVND (reference sequence). The CDR3 is CASSPDRDTEAFF. The CDR3 nucleotides read TGTGCCAGTAGTCCGGACAGGGACACTGAAGCTTTCTTT.

The CDR3: CASSFLVGQGPSYEQYF. CDR3 nucleotide sequence: TGTGCCAGCAGCTTCTTAGTGGGGCAGGGGCCCTCCTACGAGCAGTACTTC. The chain employs TRBV7-9 and TRBJ2-7, with D possibly being TRBD1 (6 bases). Germline assignment: CDR1 SEHNR and CDR2 FQNEAQ (reference sequence). This CDR3 is 17 amino acids long. Trimming left V 3 bases short and J 0 bases short, with 18 bases between.

The CDR3 DNA is TGTGCCAGCTCCTCAGGCACAGGGGGCCGAAGAACTGAAGCTTTCTTT. Translating it yields CASSSGTGGRRTEAFF. The genes are TRBV18 and TRBJ1-1; 9 positions match TRBD1. V lost 6 bases and J lost 5; bases outside the gene matches: 13. CDR3 length equals 16 residues. CDR1 and CDR2 (germline): KGHSH, LQKENI.

The rearrangement joins TRBV19 to TRBJ1-4; D gene ambiguous. Deletions cut 6 bases from V and 7 bases from J, with 18 bases between. CDR3 size: 15 residues. CDR1 LNHDA and CDR2 SQIVND come from the germline V gene (reference sequence). This CDR3 reads CASRERTWGSEKLFF. Here the CDR3 DNA reads TGTGCCAGTAGGGAAAGGACTTGGGGAAGTGAAAAACTGTTTTTT.

The rearrangement uses TRBV6-1 and TRBJ1-4, with TRBD1 matching 8 bases. V shed 4 bases, J shed 2 bases, and the junction held 6 bases outside the gene matches. The CDR3 covers 16 residues. In germline, CDR1 is MNHNS, CDR2 SASEGT. CDR3 sequence reads: CASSGTGLGTNEKLFF. The CDR3, as DNA: TGTGCCAGCAGTGGGACAGGGCTGGGGACTAATGAAAAACTGTTTTTT.

The chain links TRBV11-2 to TRBJ2-7, with 10 bases lining up with TRBD2. There are 16 residues in the CDR3. The germline V gene has CDR1 SGHAT and CDR2 FQNNGV. V lost 4 bases to trimming and J lost 7 bases; unmatched junction nucleotides: 13. CDR3 nucleotides: TGTGCCAGCAGCTCCATTAAGGGACTAGCGACTTGGGAGCAGTACTTC. Its translation is CASSSIKGLATWEQYF. The full variable domain, in which reference TRBV11-2 and TRBJ2-7 provide the parts outside the CDR3, is EAGVAQSPRYKIIEKRQSVAFWCNPISGHATLYWYQQILGQGPKLLIQFQNNGVVDDSQLPKDRFSAERLKGVDSTLKIQPAKLEDSAVYLCASSSIKGLATWEQYFGPGTRLTVT.

This chain joins TRBV7-8 and TRBJ2-1; D is unclear. The CDR3 length is 13 residues. Trimming took 1 base from V and 8 from J, leaving 9 bases between them. Germline V gives CDR1 SGHVS, CDR2 FQNEAQ. CDR3 residues: CASSLVVGDEQFF. Written as DNA, the CDR3 is TGTGCCAGCAGCTTAGTTGTCGGAGATGAGCAGTTCTTC.

This rearrangement joins TRBV4-2 to TRBJ2-1; 11 bases fit TRBD2. The CDR3 has 17 amino acids. From germline, CDR1 is LGHNA and CDR2 YNFKEQ. Trimming removed 1 base from V and 2 bases from J; junction bases left unmatched: 4. CDR3 DNA: TGTGCCAGCAGCCAAGGAGGGGGACTAGCGGCCTACAATGAGCAGTTCTTC. Its translation is CASSQGGGLAAYNEQFF.

The chain couples TRBV28 to TRBJ2-4; TRBD2 agrees at 7 bases. V trimming: 5 bases; J trimming: 0 bases; junction bases outside the gene matches: 16. The CDR3 spans 19 residues. Germline values: CDR1 MDHEN, CDR2 SYDVKM. CDR3 nucleotides: TGTGCCAGCAGTCAAGCCGGGACTACATCCCATTTAGCCAAAAACATTCAGTACTTC. Amino acid sequence: CASSQAGTTSHLAKNIQYF.

This clone showed up just once. Other DNA sequences in this sample translate to the same CDR3. J is TRBJ2-7 and V is TRBV18, with no clear D. V dropped 1 base and J dropped 3 bases, with 4 bases sitting between them. The CDR3 runs to 12 residues. Germline loops: CDR1 KGHSH, CDR2 LQKENI. The CDR3 loop reads CASSPRSYEQYF. CDR3 in DNA: TGTGCCAGCTCACCACGGAGCTACGAGCAGTACTTC.

The table lists this clone with a few counts. The chain links TRBV9 to TRBJ2-5, with 7 positions matching TRBD2. Per the germline V gene, CDR1 is SGDLS and CDR2 is YYNGEE. Trimming at V came to 5 bases and at J to 4 bases, leaving 14 bases not matched to a gene. The CDR3 consists of 16 residues. CDR3 region: CASSPSRLAGVETQYF. Here the CDR3 DNA reads TGTGCCAGCAGTCCCAGCCGACTAGCTGGAGTAGAGACCCAGTACTTC.

The rearrangement links TRBV19 to TRBJ1-2; D gene unclear. Germline assignment: CDR1 LNHDA and CDR2 SQIVND (reference sequence). The CDR3 is made up of 11 amino acids. Trimming pared 3 bases from V and 9 bases from J, leaving 8 bases between. The CDR3 reads CASSIGWSYTF. The CDR3 DNA follows: TGTGCCAGTAGTATCGGGTGGAGCTACACCTTC.

The CDR3 DNA follows: TGTGCCAGCAGCTCCCCAGGGGCCGTCAATCATGAGCAGTTCTTC. Encoded protein: CASSSPGAVNHEQFF. The chain uses TRBV7-9 and TRBJ2-1; a possible D gene is TRBD1 (6 bases). Per the germline V gene, CDR1 is SEHNR and CDR2 is FQNEAQ (reference sequence). The V and J ends lost 4 bases and 8 bases respectively, with 18 bases between them. The CDR3 sequence is 15 residues long.

This clone showed up just once. The rearrangement joins TRBV29-1 to TRBJ2-7; 10 bases are a match to TRBD1. The V gene end was trimmed by 1 base and the J gene end by 3 bases; junction bases not matched to a gene: 9. Germline V gene sequence: CDR1 SQVTM, CDR2 ANQGSEA. This CDR3 comprises 16 residues. CDR3 protein: CSVEGGPGTGDYEQYF. The CDR3 bases are TGCAGCGTTGAAGGTGGCCCCGGGACAGGGGACTACGAGCAGTACTTC.

The gene calls are TRBV5-4 and TRBJ1-2; 7 bases line up with TRBD1. The germline V gene has CDR1 SGHNT and CDR2 YYREEE (reference sequence). This CDR3 has 14 residues. Trimming took 4 bases from V and 2 from J; bases not matched to a gene: 5. The CDR3 loop reads CASSRQQGNYGYTF. Here the CDR3 DNA reads TGTGCCAGCAGCCGCCAACAGGGGAACTATGGCTACACCTTC.

The CDR3 coding sequence is TGTGCCAGCAGCCTAGCGGGGGGCATTTACGAGCAGTACTTC. Translated: CASSLAGGIYEQYF. The chain has TRBV14 and TRBJ2-7, with TRBD2 identical over 10 bases. Germline CDR1 is SGHDN and CDR2 is FVKESK. After removal of 4 bases from V and 4 bases from J, the junction contained 4 bases not matched to a gene. This CDR3 contains 14 residues.

V is TRBV7-9 and J is TRBJ1-3; no definite D call. CDR3 length: 18 residues. Germline-derived CDR1 and CDR2 are SEHNR and FQNEAQ (reference sequence). Trimming stripped 1 base from V and 0 bases from J, with 16 bases between. CDR3 sequence (DNA): TGTGCCAGCAGCTTAGGTTCTAGAATCCGACTCTCTGGAAACACCATATATTTT. Translation gives CASSLGSRIRLSGNTIYF.

In its sample, this clone was seen once. The V call is TRBV20-1, the J call TRBJ2-1; weak D call: TRBD1 (6 bases). Germline CDR1 and CDR2: DFQATT and SNEGSKA (reference sequence). The CDR3 has 10 amino acids. V lost 6 bases to trimming and J lost 12 bases, with 12 bases between them. The CDR3 nucleotides are TGCAGTGCCGTCAGGGGTTTGCAGTTCTTC. Translating it yields CSAVRGLQFF.

This chain joins TRBV3-1 (or the pseudogene TRBV3-2) and TRBJ1-6, with 8 bases aligning to TRBD1. Germline V gives CDR1 LGHDT, CDR2 YNNKEL (reference sequence). The V gene end was trimmed by 4 bases and the J gene end by 7 bases; junction bases not matched to a gene: 6. CDR3 length equals 15 residues. This chain's CDR3 is CASSRGQGRNSPLHF. In DNA, the CDR3 is TGTGCCAGCAGCCGCGGACAGGGCAGAAATTCACCCCTCCACTTT.

V is TRBV3-1 (or the pseudogene TRBV3-2) and J is TRBJ1-1, with D uncertain. V gave up 1 base and J gave up 7 bases, with 13 bases separating them. Germline V gene data show CDR1 as LGHDT and CDR2 as YNNKEL (reference sequence). The length of the CDR3 is 14 residues. CDR3 region: CASSQAGGNLEAFF. The CDR3 nucleotides are TGTGCCAGCAGCCAAGCGGGTGGCAACCTTGAAGCTTTCTTT.

The chain has TRBV2 and TRBJ2-6; 7 bases are shared with TRBD1. Germline V gene sequence: CDR1 SNHLY, CDR2 FYNNEI. The CDR3 totals 15 residues. CDR3 residues: CATGTETSGANVLTF. CDR3 coding DNA: TGTGCTACCGGGACAGAAACCTCTGGGGCCAACGTCCTGACTTTC. The variable domain in full, with the rest retrieved from reference TRBV2 and TRBJ2-6, is EPEVTQTPSHQVTQMGQEVILRCVPISNHLYFYWYRQILGQKVEFLVSFYNNEISEKSEIFDDQFSVERPDGSNFTLKIRSTKLEDSAMYFCATGTETSGANVLTFGAGSRLTVL.

This chain connects TRBV2 to TRBJ2-2; 10 bases are shared with TRBD2. V gave up 7 bases and J gave up 5 bases; unmatched junction bases: 4. CDR3 length equals 14 residues. Germline CDR1 and CDR2: SNHLY and FYNNEI. CDR3 region: CASTSGRGTGELFF. The CDR3 DNA is TGTGCCAGCACGAGCGGGAGGGGGACCGGGGAGCTGTTTTTT.

This sequence joins TRBV13 and TRBJ1-5; D ambiguous. This CDR3 is 12 amino acids long. The V end was cut by 5 bases, the J end by 3 bases, with 5 bases between. CDR1 and CDR2 (germline): PRHDT, FYEKMQ (reference sequence). CDR3 coding DNA: TGTGCCAGCAGCCTTGTCAATCAGCCCCAGCATTTT. Translated: CASSLVNQPQHF. Full variable domain (outside the CDR3, taken from reference TRBV13 and TRBJ1-5): AAGVIQSPRHLIKEKRETATLKCYPIPRHDTVYWYQQGPGQDPQFLISFYEKMQSDKGSIPDRFSAQQFSDYHSELNMSSLELGDSALYFCASSLVNQPQHFGDGTRLSIL.

In nucleotides, the CDR3 is TGTGCCAGCAGTGAAGTACCCGGGGGTGGCTATGGCTACACCTTC. Residues: CASSEVPGGGYGYTF. This chain uses TRBV6-1 with TRBJ1-2; weak D call: TRBD1 (5 bases). This CDR3 has 15 residues. Germline values: CDR1 MNHNS, CDR2 SASEGT. The germline V and J ends were trimmed by 1 base and 4 bases, with 13 bases remaining between them.